This TCR beta chain comes out of a study of blood T cell repertoires in COVID-19. Study as a whole: PBMCs, B-cell-depleted T cells, or T cells provided the cDNA or gDNA that made up the material.

Living in under 30 US areas, the participants were between about 18 and 100 years of age. Assignment of participants to cohorts was predicated upon participant-reported clinical history. There are many counts of this clone. Authors' data handling: Amplification from reference gene primers served as the basis for estimated nucleated cell counts. This table comes from immunoSEQ multiplex PCR, and its TCRdb copy is limited to in-frame clones, with some not included. V and J calls and clone size are copied from that table; D and trimming were computed from the DNA. This table holds under 200,000 clones, 83% found once. This receptor was taken from a woman between 50 and 59 years old in a cohort exposed to, infected with or recovered from COVID-19 (not recorded which). Sequenced sample: PBMCs or T cells enriched from blood (not recorded which).

CDR3 DNA: TGTGTAGGGGGAGGGCAGTATGGCTACACCTTC. Translating it yields CVGGGQYGYTF. This rearrangement joins TRBV28 to TRBJ1-2, with D possibly matching TRBD1 (6 bases). The CDR3 has 11 amino acids. The germline V gene has CDR1 MDHEN and CDR2 SYDVKM.